These 20 T cell receptor beta chains were all obtained from the same sample, sequenced in a study of blood T cells in healthy people across ages. With a J-beta primer mix and a sample-barcoded 5' primer, a second PCR ran about 7 to 11 cycles. TCRdb itself ran the 5' RACE reads through MiXCR, one entry per CDR3 protein. The table lists approximately 800,000 distinct CDR3 sequences, 55% to 70% of them singletons. Specimen: blood. These receptors all stem from a young man in good health.

This chain joins TRBV5-1 and TRBJ1-2, with 12 bases fitting TRBD1. The CDR3 spans 15 residues. V was pared by 5 bases and J by 7 bases, with 9 bases of the junction left unmatched. Germline V gene data show CDR1 as SGHRS and CDR2 as YFSETQ. DNA for the CDR3: TGCGCCAGCAGGCGTCCGGGACAGGGGGCGCTTGGCTACACCTTC. Translated: CASRRPGQGALGYTF.

V and J are TRBV10-2 and TRBJ1-2; D perhaps matches TRBD1 (6 bases). V lost 3 bases and J 5 bases, leaving 16 bases between the germline ends. CDR3 length: 15 residues. Germline V gives CDR1 WSHSY, CDR2 SAAADI. The CDR3 here is CASSDQAPRGYGYTF. In DNA, the CDR3 is TGCGCCAGCAGTGATCAGGCCCCTAGGGGGTATGGCTACACCTTC.

This clonotype was seen only a few times. This sequence joins TRBV6-2 or TRBV6-3 and TRBJ2-7, with 7 positions matching TRBD2. With 6 bases clipped from V and 0 bases from J, the junction kept 11 bases outside the gene matches. The length of the CDR3 is 16 residues. The germline gives CDR1 MNHEY, CDR2 SVGEGT. The CDR3 DNA sequence: TGTGCCAGCAGGTACAAGGCTGGCGGGAGCTCCTACGAGCAGTACTTC. Its translation is CASRYKAGGSSYEQYF.

This clonotype was seen a single time. The chain joins TRBV9 to TRBJ2-5, with 7 bases lining up with TRBD1. The end of the DNA aligns better with TRBJ2-7, so the J call may be wrong. The V gene's germline CDR1 is SGDLS and CDR2 YYNGEE. The CDR3 runs to 16 residues. This CDR3 is CASSVGTGASTYEQYF. The CDR3 DNA reads TGTGCCAGCAGCGTAGGGACAGGTGCCTCTACCTACGAGCAGTACTTC.

The chain joins TRBV24-1 to TRBJ2-1; D unclear. Germline loops: CDR1 KGHDR, CDR2 SFDVKD. Trimming removed 0 bases from V and 5 bases from J, with 1 base in between. This CDR3 contains 12 residues. DNA for the CDR3: TGTGCCACCAGTGATTTGAACAATGAGCAGTTCTTC. Translating it yields CATSDLNNEQFF.

The chain is built from TRBV3-1 and TRBJ2-1, with D perhaps matching TRBD1 (6 bases). Germline CDR1 reads LGHDT; CDR2 reads YNNKEL (reference sequence). V lost 1 base and J 5 bases, leaving 12 bases between the germline ends. This CDR3 comprises 15 residues. Here the CDR3 DNA reads TGTGCCAGCAGCCAAGCACAGGGAAGCCACAATGAGCAGTTCTTC. This translates into CASSQAQGSHNEQFF.

The V and J genes are TRBV20-1 and TRBJ2-1, with D perhaps assigned TRBD1 or TRBD2 (5 bases each). The CDR3 totals 15 residues. Germline CDR1 reads DFQATT; CDR2 reads SNEGSKA (reference sequence). The V and J ends lost 0 bases and 0 bases respectively, with 9 bases between them. In nucleotides, the CDR3 is TGCAGTGCTAGAGATGGGACCAGCTCCTACAATGAGCAGTTCTTC. It translates to CSARDGTSSYNEQFF.

The chain uses TRBV7-2 and TRBJ2-7, with 14 positions matching TRBD2. The DNA matches TRBJ2-4 better at its end, which makes the J call doubtful. CDR3 length: 14 amino acids. Germline values: CDR1 SGHTA, CDR2 FQGNSA. Written as DNA, the CDR3 is TGTGCCAGCAGCTTGACTAGCGGGAGGGACATTCAGTACTTC. The encoded protein is CASSLTSGRDIQYF.

V and J are TRBV29-1 and TRBJ2-7; D is perhaps TRBD1 (5 bases). CDR1 and CDR2 from the germline V gene are SQVTM and ANQGSEA. The CDR3 has 15 amino acids. The V end lost 4 bases, the J end lost 4 bases, and 20 bases lay between the germline ends. CDR3 sequence reads: CSVGFWGRTSYEQYF. For the CDR3, the DNA is TGCAGCGTTGGTTTTTGGGGCAGGACATCATACGAGCAGTACTTC.

CDR3 in DNA: TGTGCCAGCAGCCGTAAACAGCGGGGGAATGAGCAGTTCTTC. It encodes CASSRKQRGNEQFF. The chain has TRBV3-1 and TRBJ2-1; 8 nucleotides match TRBD2. The CDR3 is made up of 14 amino acids. Losses at the gene ends were 4 bases for V and 7 bases for J; bases not matched to a gene: 6. CDR1 LGHDT and CDR2 YNNKEL come from the germline V gene (reference sequence).

Note on this clonotype: The junction departs from germline at one end; a sequencing error may be responsible. The chain is built from TRBV20-1 and TRBJ2-5; tentatively, D is TRBD2 (6 bases). The DNA matches TRBJ2-7 better at its end, which makes the J call doubtful. From germline, CDR1 is DFQATT and CDR2 SNEGSKA (reference sequence). This CDR3 spans 18 amino acids. The CDR3 DNA reads as TGCAGTGCAAGAGGCTCCCCCGAATCGGGGGAGACCTTATACGAGCAGTACTTC. Translating gives CSARGSPESGETLYEQYF.

This clonotype came up many times. The chain combines TRBV7-6 with TRBJ2-7, with 11 bases lining up with TRBD2. With V trimmed by 2 bases and J by 2 bases, 11 bases remained unmatched. Looked up from germline, CDR1 is SGHVS and CDR2 is FNYEAQ. This CDR3 is built from 18 residues. CDR3 residues: CASSLYPLAGGSTYEQYF. The CDR3 DNA reads TGTGCCAGCAGCTTATATCCGCTAGCGGGAGGCAGTACCTACGAGCAGTACTTC.

The V call is TRBV7-9, the J call TRBJ2-3, with 7 nucleotides matching TRBD2. V lost 4 bases and J lost 2; bases outside the gene matches: 6. Per germline, CDR1 SEHNR and CDR2 FQNEAQ (reference sequence). This CDR3 has 15 amino acids. The CDR3, as DNA: TGTGCCAGCAGCTCCCGGCGGGGGTACACAGATACGCAGTATTTT. It codes for CASSSRRGYTDTQYF.

This clonotype was counted at least ten times. The chain combines TRBV3-1 with TRBJ2-7; the match to TRBD1 covers 9 bases. The V and J ends lost 3 bases and 3 bases, in that order; junction bases with no gene match: 3. Germline CDR1 and CDR2: LGHDT and YNNKEL (reference sequence). The CDR3 consists of 14 residues. CDR3: CASSQGQGGYEQYF. DNA of the CDR3: TGTGCCAGCAGCCAGGGACAGGGAGGCTACGAGCAGTACTTC.

The gene calls are TRBV6-1 and TRBJ2-4, with D unresolved. The assigned J gene may be wrong: the sequence end matches TRBJ2-7 better. In germline, CDR1 is MNHNS, CDR2 SASEGT. This CDR3 region has 12 residues. The CDR3 here is CASSAELGEQYF. In nucleotides, the CDR3 is TGTGCCAGCAGTGCCGAGCTAGGCGAGCAGTACTTC.

This clonotype was seen only a few times. This rearrangement joins TRBV25-1 to TRBJ2-5; D possibly corresponds to TRBD2 (6 bases). CDR3 length: 13 amino acids. Germline assignment: CDR1 MGHDK and CDR2 SYGVNS. Trimming took off 4 bases at V and 4 bases at J, with 10 bases between the two ends. The CDR3 nucleotides are TGTGCCAGCAGTGTCGCCGGGGGAGAGACCCAGTACTTC. This encodes CASSVAGGETQYF.

The chain has TRBV18 and TRBJ2-4; tentative D call: TRBD2 (6 bases). In germline, CDR1 is KGHSH, CDR2 LQKENI. The CDR3 has 16 amino acids. V lost 4 bases, J lost 0 bases, and 13 bases lay in between. The CDR3 is CASSRAGGIAKNIQYF. The DNA for the CDR3 is TGTGCCAGCTCACGCGCTGGCGGGATAGCCAAAAACATTCAGTACTTC.

The chain joins TRBV20-1 to TRBJ2-5; 11 bases fit TRBD2. V trimming: 2 bases; J trimming: 2 bases; junction bases outside the gene matches: 7. The CDR3 runs 16 residues. The germline gives CDR1 DFQATT, CDR2 SNEGSKA (reference sequence). CDR3 DNA: TGCAGTGCTAGAAGTGGGACTAGCGGCCCGCAAGAGACCCAGTACTTC. Protein: CSARSGTSGPQETQYF.

V is TRBV7-9 and J is TRBJ2-1; weak D call: TRBD2 (6 bases). Germline V gene data show CDR1 as SEHNR and CDR2 as FQNEAQ (reference sequence). There are 14 residues in the CDR3. V lost 5 bases, J lost 7 bases, and 15 bases lay in between. This CDR3 reads CASSLDYLTNEQFF. The CDR3 DNA follows: TGTGCCAGCAGCCTGGACTACCTAACTAATGAGCAGTTCTTC.

This clonotype appeared a few times. The chain employs TRBV6-5 and TRBJ2-1, with D possibly TRBD1 on 6 matching bases. The CDR3 has 17 residues. Germline CDR1 is MNHEY and CDR2 is SVGAGI. V lost 0 bases to trimming and J lost 5 bases, with 17 bases between them. The CDR3 reads CASSYSTRTAINNEQFF. As DNA, the CDR3 is TGTGCCAGCAGTTACTCTACCCGGACAGCGATAAACAATGAGCAGTTCTTC.